The rows below give T cell receptor beta chains drawn from one sample of a study of cytomegalovirus exposure and HLA in healthy donors. Measured with immunoSEQ multiplex PCR; TCRdb has only the in-frame clones, and not every one. The top ten hold about 1% of the sample, which has 250,000 to 350,000 clones, roughly nine tenths seen once. Sequenced material: PBMCs. These receptors were taken from a woman aged 25 to 39 in good health and CMV-seropositive. CDR3s include the opening cysteine and the closing phenylalanine or tryptophan. The D gene is left open where the match is weak. A row's size may be missing; if present it is once, few, many or a size class.

j_gene: TRBJ2-1
d_gene: -
len: 16
abundance: -
v_gene: TRBV2
CDR3aa: CASSEGAGRSYNEQFF
CDR3nt: TGTGCCAGCAGTGAGGGGGCGGGAAGGAGTTACAATGAGCAGTTCTTC

j_gene: TRBJ2-2
d_gene: TRBD1
len: 15
abundance: -
v_gene: TRBV15
CDR3aa: CATSRSTGGPGELFF
CDR3nt: TGTGCCACCAGCAGATCGACAGGGGGTCCCGGGGAGCTGTTTTTT

j_gene: TRBJ1-2
d_gene: TRBD1
len: 13
abundance: -
v_gene: TRBV2
CDR3aa: CASEQGGENGYTF
CDR3nt: TGTGCCAGCGAACAGGGGGGAGAAAACGGCTACACCTTC

j_gene: TRBJ2-5
d_gene: -
len: 16
abundance: -
v_gene: TRBV5-1
CDR3aa: CASSLGPSGGQETQYF
CDR3nt: TGCGCCAGCAGCTTGGGCCCCTCGGGCGGCCAAGAGACCCAGTACTTC

j_gene: TRBJ1-6
d_gene: -
len: 13
abundance: -
v_gene: TRBV1
CDR3aa: CTSPKILNSPLHF
CDR3nt: TGCACCAGCCCCAAAATCCTTAATTCACCCCTCCACTTT

j_gene: TRBJ1-1
d_gene: -
len: 11
abundance: few
v_gene: TRBV28
CDR3aa: CASSRYTEAFF
CDR3nt: TGTGCCAGCAGCCGCTACACTGAAGCTTTCTTT

j_gene: TRBJ2-7
d_gene: -
len: 12
abundance: -
v_gene: TRBV11-2
CDR3aa: CASSLGSTEQYF
CDR3nt: TGTGCCAGCAGCTTAGGTTCTACCGAGCAGTACTTC

j_gene: TRBJ2-7
d_gene: TRBD1
len: 15
abundance: -
v_gene: TRBV6-1
CDR3aa: CASSEAGTGTYEQYF
CDR3nt: TGTGCCAGCAGTGAAGCCGGGACAGGCACCTACGAGCAGTACTTC

j_gene: TRBJ2-3
d_gene: -
len: 14
abundance: -
v_gene: TRBV9
CDR3aa: CASSGTWSTDTQYF
CDR3nt: TGTGCCAGCAGCGGTACTTGGAGCACAGATACGCAGTATTTT

j_gene: TRBJ2-6
d_gene: -
len: 14
abundance: -
v_gene: TRBV29-1
CDR3aa: CSVVGPAGANVLTF
CDR3nt: TGCAGCGTTGTGGGGCCAGCTGGGGCCAACGTCCTGACTTTC

j_gene: TRBJ2-5
d_gene: -
len: 15
abundance: -
v_gene: TRBV30
CDR3aa: CAWSMTMGGKETQYF
CDR3nt: TGTGCCTGGAGTATGACGATGGGGGGCAAAGAGACCCAGTACTTC

j_gene: TRBJ1-3
d_gene: -
len: 15
abundance: few
v_gene: TRBV19
CDR3aa: CASSIGRDPGNTIYF
CDR3nt: TGTGCCAGTAGTATAGGTCGAGATCCTGGAAACACCATATATTTT

j_gene: TRBJ2-7
d_gene: -
len: 13
abundance: -
v_gene: TRBV7-9
CDR3aa: CASSLGGINEQYF
CDR3nt: TGTGCCAGCAGCTTAGGCGGGATCAACGAGCAGTACTTC

j_gene: TRBJ2-1
d_gene: -
len: 16
abundance: -
v_gene: TRBV28
CDR3aa: CASILAPQGTYNEQFF
CDR3nt: TGTGCCAGCATCTTAGCCCCCCAGGGTACCTACAATGAGCAGTTCTTC

j_gene: TRBJ2-5
d_gene: TRBD2
len: 19
abundance: once
v_gene: TRBV5-6
CDR3aa: CASSLFDWRGGVWRETQYF
CDR3nt: TGTGCCAGCAGCTTGTTTGATTGGCGGGGGGGCGTTTGGCGGGAGACCCAGTACTTC

j_gene: TRBJ2-1
d_gene: -
len: 14
abundance: -
v_gene: TRBV29-1
CDR3aa: CSVGGLANYNEQFF
CDR3nt: TGCAGCGTTGGGGGGCTAGCGAACTACAATGAGCAGTTCTTC

j_gene: TRBJ2-4
d_gene: -
len: 16
abundance: once
v_gene: TRBV7-8
CDR3aa: CASSLAVRLAKNIQYF
CDR3nt: TGTGCCAGCAGCTTAGCGGTTAGGCTAGCCAAAAACATTCAGTACTTC

j_gene: TRBJ2-3
d_gene: -
len: 13
abundance: -
v_gene: TRBV5-1
CDR3aa: CASSRVLTDTQYF
CDR3nt: TGCGCCAGCAGCCGGGTCCTCACAGATACGCAGTATTTT

j_gene: TRBJ2-5
d_gene: -
len: 14
abundance: -
v_gene: TRBV2
CDR3aa: CASTFNLQLETQYF
CDR3nt: TGTGCCAGCACTTTTAATCTCCAACTGGAGACCCAGTACTTC

j_gene: TRBJ2-5
d_gene: TRBD1
len: 13
abundance: -
v_gene: TRBV7-2
CDR3aa: CASSRDRQETQYF
CDR3nt: TGTGCCAGCAGCCGGGACAGACAAGAGACCCAGTACTTC

j_gene: TRBJ2-1
d_gene: TRBD2
len: 16
abundance: few
v_gene: TRBV7-9
CDR3aa: CASSLVGGLGVNEQFF
CDR3nt: TGTGCCAGCAGCTTAGTTGGAGGACTAGGGGTTAATGAGCAGTTCTTC

j_gene: TRBJ2-5
d_gene: -
len: 12
abundance: -
v_gene: TRBV28
CDR3aa: CASSFRGETQYF
CDR3nt: TGTGCCAGCAGTTTCAGAGGGGAGACCCAGTACTTC

j_gene: TRBJ1-6
d_gene: -
len: 13
abundance: -
v_gene: TRBV19
CDR3aa: CASSIGKSTPLHF
CDR3nt: TGTGCCAGTAGTATAGGGAAATCAACACCCCTCCACTTT

j_gene: TRBJ2-1
d_gene: -
len: 13
abundance: -
v_gene: TRBV5-1
CDR3aa: CASSLGLNNEQFF
CDR3nt: TGCGCCAGCAGCTTGGGACTTAACAATGAGCAGTTCTTC

j_gene: TRBJ1-5
d_gene: -
len: 12
abundance: -
v_gene: TRBV2
CDR3aa: CASSEIPQPQHF
CDR3nt: TGTGCCAGCAGTGAAATCCCCCAGCCCCAGCATTTT

j_gene: TRBJ2-1
d_gene: -
len: 12
abundance: -
v_gene: TRBV14
CDR3aa: CASSLDYNEQFF
CDR3nt: TGTGCCAGCAGCCTGGACTACAATGAGCAGTTCTTC

j_gene: TRBJ2-2
d_gene: -
len: 14
abundance: -
v_gene: TRBV9
CDR3aa: CASSVSANTGELFF
CDR3nt: TGTGCCAGCAGCGTATCAGCGAACACCGGGGAGCTGTTTTTT

j_gene: TRBJ2-3
d_gene: -
len: 13
abundance: -
v_gene: TRBV5-1
CDR3aa: CASSFYPGDPQYF
CDR3nt: TGCGCCAGCAGCTTTTACCCCGGAGATCCGCAGTATTTT

j_gene: TRBJ2-7
d_gene: -
len: 12
abundance: -
v_gene: TRBV2
CDR3aa: CATGGGSYEQYF
CDR3nt: TGTGCCACCGGTGGGGGTTCCTACGAGCAGTACTTC

j_gene: TRBJ1-1
d_gene: TRBD1
len: 15
abundance: -
v_gene: TRBV18
CDR3aa: CASSPTGTGDTEAFF
CDR3nt: TGTGCCAGCTCACCAACCGGGACAGGGGACACTGAAGCTTTCTTT

j_gene: TRBJ1-1
d_gene: -
len: 15
abundance: -
v_gene: TRBV6-5
CDR3aa: CASSYLAGMNTEAFF
CDR3nt: TGTGCCAGCAGTTACTTGGCGGGAATGAACACTGAAGCTTTCTTT

j_gene: TRBJ1-6
d_gene: TRBD1
len: 18
abundance: -
v_gene: TRBV6-1
CDR3aa: CASSALPDRAGYNSPLHF
CDR3nt: TGTGCCAGCAGTGCATTACCAGACAGGGCGGGGTATAATTCACCCCTCCACTTT

j_gene: TRBJ2-1
d_gene: -
len: 11
abundance: -
v_gene: TRBV5-1
CDR3aa: CASSQGNEQFF
CDR3nt: TGCGCCAGCAGCCAGGGCAATGAGCAGTTCTTC

j_gene: TRBJ2-2
d_gene: -
len: 15
abundance: -
v_gene: TRBV4-2
CDR3aa: CASSWDSARTGELFF
CDR3nt: TGTGCCAGCAGCTGGGACTCAGCCCGCACCGGGGAGCTGTTTTTT

j_gene: TRBJ2-6
d_gene: -
len: 17
abundance: -
v_gene: TRBV7-8
CDR3aa: CASTGFEQASGANVLTF
CDR3nt: TGTGCCAGCACGGGCTTTGAACAGGCTTCTGGGGCCAACGTCCTGACTTTC

j_gene: TRBJ2-5
d_gene: -
len: 11
abundance: -
v_gene: TRBV7-9
CDR3aa: CASSGGETQYF
CDR3nt: TGTGCCAGCAGCGGGGGAGAGACCCAGTACTTC

j_gene: TRBJ1-4
d_gene: -
len: 15
abundance: -
v_gene: TRBV5-6
CDR3aa: CASSLGRVTNEKLFF
CDR3nt: TGTGCCAGCAGCTTGGGGAGGGTAACTAATGAAAAACTGTTTTTT

j_gene: TRBJ1-2
d_gene: -
len: 12
abundance: -
v_gene: TRBV28
CDR3aa: CAGTVSNYGYTF
CDR3nt: TGTGCCGGTACTGTTTCTAACTATGGCTACACCTTC

j_gene: TRBJ2-2
d_gene: -
len: 14
abundance: -
v_gene: TRBV5-4
CDR3aa: CASTFGSGYGELFF
CDR3nt: TGTGCCAGCACCTTTGGGAGCGGGTACGGGGAGCTGTTTTTT

j_gene: TRBJ2-1
d_gene: -
len: 14
abundance: once
v_gene: TRBV4-3
CDR3aa: CASSPSPGYNEQFF
CDR3nt: TGCGCCAGCAGCCCCTCCCCAGGCTACAATGAGCAGTTCTTC

j_gene: TRBJ1-1
d_gene: -
len: 17
abundance: -
v_gene: TRBV28
CDR3aa: CASLSDYTGWGNTEAFF
CDR3nt: TGTGCCAGCCTGTCAGATTATACAGGGTGGGGGAACACTGAAGCTTTCTTT

j_gene: TRBJ1-2
d_gene: TRBD1
len: 12
abundance: -
v_gene: TRBV29-1
CDR3aa: CSVADREYGYTF
CDR3nt: TGCAGCGTTGCTGACAGGGAATATGGCTACACCTTC

j_gene: TRBJ2-3
d_gene: -
len: 14
abundance: -
v_gene: TRBV27
CDR3aa: CASSLAGITDTQYF
CDR3nt: TGTGCCAGCAGTTTAGCGGGGATCACAGATACGCAGTATTTT